This TCR beta chain was profiled in a study of cytomegalovirus exposure and HLA in healthy donors. General study findings and limits: Later analysis suggested most CMV-associated TCR beta chains were HLA-restricted.

Primers included in the PCR were 60 Vbeta and 13 Jbeta primers. TCRdb's table, derived via immunoSEQ multiplex PCR, lists solely in-frame clones and lacks some. The sample yields a few hundred thousand clones, 80% to 90% seen once. Remarks on this clone: Its antigen is still unknown.

Trimming cost V 3 bases and J 4 bases; bases outside gene matches: 3. The length of the CDR3 is 14 residues. Looked up from germline, CDR1 is SGDLS and CDR2 is YYNGEE. Sequenced: PBMCs. This receptor was taken from a woman in her late teens or twenties in good health and CMV-seronegative. The chain recombines TRBV9 with TRBJ2-2, with TRBD1 matching over 7 bases. This CDR3 reads CASSESGGTGELFF. The CDR3 region has the DNA TGTGCCAGCAGCGAGTCAGGGGGCACCGGGGAGCTGTTTTTT.